Included here is one T cell receptor beta chain sequence, with context. This sample was taken from a study of shared clonotypes between healthy human individuals. TCRdb's copy holds only in-frame clones and misses some; the assay was immunoSEQ multiplex PCR. Of millions of clones in the sample, roughly 96% were seen once. The specimen sequenced was naive CD4+ T cells sorted from blood. This sample's subset: CD45RA+ positively selected. The clonotype originates from a young man in good health.

For the CDR3, the DNA is TGCGCCAGCAGCTTGGCCGGACAGAAGGCACAAGAGACCCAGTACTTC. It encodes CASSLAGQKAQETQYF. The V and J genes are TRBV5-1 and TRBJ2-5; possibly TRBD1 for D (6 bases). Deletions cut 0 bases from V and 2 bases from J, with 14 bases between. The germline CDR1 and CDR2 sequences are SGHRS and YFSETQ. CDR3 size: 16 residues.